This T cell receptor (beta chain) was recorded in a study of spatial heterogeneity in lung cancer. TCRdb recomputed calls from the 5' RACE reads with MiXCR, one row per CDR3 protein. The sample has roughly 39,000 distinct CDR3 sequences; approximately 7% are singletons. Time point indicated: sample taken at primary tumor resection. Tumor, nontumor lung or frozen PBMC supplied whole RNA, sequenced without sorting. With V trimmed by 6 bases and J by 6 bases, 9 bases remained unmatched. The V gene's germline CDR1 is MNHEY and CDR2 SVGEGT. This CDR3 comprises 15 residues. This rearrangement joins TRBV6-2 or TRBV6-3 to TRBJ2-1; 9 positions agree with TRBD1. This material consisted of PBMCs, taken at surgery. This TCR was recovered from a female donor with early-stage non-small cell lung cancer. The CDR3, as DNA: TGTGCCAGCAGGACCCGGGACAGGGTTTCCAATGAGCAGTTCTTC. Amino acids: CASRTRDRVSNEQFF.